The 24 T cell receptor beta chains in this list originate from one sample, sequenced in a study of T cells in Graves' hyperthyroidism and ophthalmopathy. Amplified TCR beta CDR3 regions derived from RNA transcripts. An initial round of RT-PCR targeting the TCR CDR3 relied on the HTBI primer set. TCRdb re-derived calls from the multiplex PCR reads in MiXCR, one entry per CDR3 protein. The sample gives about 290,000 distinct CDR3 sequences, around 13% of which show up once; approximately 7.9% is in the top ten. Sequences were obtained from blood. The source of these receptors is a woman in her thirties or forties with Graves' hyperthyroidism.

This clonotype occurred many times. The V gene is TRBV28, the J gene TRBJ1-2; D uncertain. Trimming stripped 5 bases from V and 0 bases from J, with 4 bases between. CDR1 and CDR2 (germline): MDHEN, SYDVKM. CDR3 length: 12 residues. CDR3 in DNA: TGTGCCAGCAGTACCACTAACTATGGCTACACCTTC. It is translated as CASSTTNYGYTF.

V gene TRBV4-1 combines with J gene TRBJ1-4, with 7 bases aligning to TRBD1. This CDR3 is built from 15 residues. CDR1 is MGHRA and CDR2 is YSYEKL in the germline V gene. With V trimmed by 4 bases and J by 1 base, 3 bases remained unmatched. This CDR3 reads CASSRYRGTNEKLFF. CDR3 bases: TGCGCCAGCAGCCGGTACAGGGGAACTAATGAAAAACTGTTTTTT.

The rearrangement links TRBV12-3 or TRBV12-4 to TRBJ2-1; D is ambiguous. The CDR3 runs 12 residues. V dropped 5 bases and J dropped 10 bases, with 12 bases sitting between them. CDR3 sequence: CASSPRLLEQFF. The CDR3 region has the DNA TGTGCCAGCAGTCCCCGACTCCTCGAGCAGTTCTTC.

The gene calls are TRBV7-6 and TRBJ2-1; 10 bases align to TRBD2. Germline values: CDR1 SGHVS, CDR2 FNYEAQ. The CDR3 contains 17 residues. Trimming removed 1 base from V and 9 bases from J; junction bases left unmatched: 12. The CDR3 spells CASSLGFMETSGTEQFF. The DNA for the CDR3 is TGTGCCAGCAGCTTAGGGTTTATGGAAACTAGCGGGACTGAGCAGTTCTTC.

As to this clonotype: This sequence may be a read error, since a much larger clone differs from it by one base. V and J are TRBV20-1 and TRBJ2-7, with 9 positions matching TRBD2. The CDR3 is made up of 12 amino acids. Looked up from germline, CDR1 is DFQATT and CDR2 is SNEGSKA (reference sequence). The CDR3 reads CSAAGLAYGQYF. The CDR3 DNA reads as TGCAGTGCTGCGGGACTAGCCTACGGGCAGTACTTC.

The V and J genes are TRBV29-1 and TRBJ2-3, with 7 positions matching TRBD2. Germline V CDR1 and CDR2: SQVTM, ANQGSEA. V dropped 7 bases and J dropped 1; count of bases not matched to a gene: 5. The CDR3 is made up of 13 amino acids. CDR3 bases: TGCAGCGCCCGGGCGGGGGGCACAGATACGCAGTATTTT. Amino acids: CSARAGGTDTQYF.

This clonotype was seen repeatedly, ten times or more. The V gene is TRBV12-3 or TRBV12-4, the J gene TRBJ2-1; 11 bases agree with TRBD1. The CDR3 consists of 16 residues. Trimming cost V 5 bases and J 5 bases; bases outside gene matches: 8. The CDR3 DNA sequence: TGTGCCAGCAGTCCCGGACAGGGGGCCCAAGACAATGAGCAGTTCTTC. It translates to CASSPGQGAQDNEQFF.

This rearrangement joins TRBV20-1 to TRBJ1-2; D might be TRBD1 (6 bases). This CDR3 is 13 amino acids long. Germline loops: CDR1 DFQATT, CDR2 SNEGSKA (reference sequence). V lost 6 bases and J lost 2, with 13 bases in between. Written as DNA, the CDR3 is TGCAGTGCCCCACAGGGAATAAACTATGGCTACACCTTC. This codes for CSAPQGINYGYTF.

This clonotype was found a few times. DNA of the CDR3: TGTGCCAGCAGCCCGGGACTAGCGCACGGAGATACGCAGTATTTT. Protein product: CASSPGLAHGDTQYF. The chain combines TRBV4-2 with TRBJ2-3; 10 bases agree with TRBD2. Looked up from germline, CDR1 is LGHNA and CDR2 is YNFKEQ. Trimming cost V 4 bases and J 5 bases; bases outside gene matches: 6. CDR3 length: 15 residues.

CDR3: CATSDPGQGANQPQHF. CDR3 DNA sequence: TGTGCCACCAGTGATCCTGGACAGGGGGCTAATCAGCCCCAGCATTTT. This chain connects TRBV24-1 to TRBJ1-5; TRBD1 aligns across 11 bases. Germline CDR1 and CDR2: KGHDR and SFDVKD. Trimming at V came to 3 bases and at J to 4 bases, leaving 4 bases not matched to a gene. The CDR3 loop spans 16 amino acids.

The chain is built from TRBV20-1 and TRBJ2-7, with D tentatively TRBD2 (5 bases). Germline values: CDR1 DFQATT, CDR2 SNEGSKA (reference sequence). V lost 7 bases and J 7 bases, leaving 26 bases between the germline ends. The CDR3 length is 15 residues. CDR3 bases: TGCAGTGTTTCTCCTCCGGGATCCGGTCGGCGAGAGCAGTACTTC. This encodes CSVSPPGSGRREQYF.

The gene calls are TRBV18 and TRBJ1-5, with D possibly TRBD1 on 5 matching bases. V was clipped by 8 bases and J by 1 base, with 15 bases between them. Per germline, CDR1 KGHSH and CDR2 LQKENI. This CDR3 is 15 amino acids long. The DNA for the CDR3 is TGTGCCAGCGCACTCGGGGGGGGGAGCAATCAGCCCCAGCATTTT. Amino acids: CASALGGGSNQPQHF.

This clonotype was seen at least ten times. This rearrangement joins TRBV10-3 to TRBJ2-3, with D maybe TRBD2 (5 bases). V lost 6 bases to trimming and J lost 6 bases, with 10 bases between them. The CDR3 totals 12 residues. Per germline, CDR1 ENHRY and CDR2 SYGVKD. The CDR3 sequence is CAIRREADTQYF. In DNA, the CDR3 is TGTGCCATCAGACGGGAAGCCGATACGCAGTATTTT.

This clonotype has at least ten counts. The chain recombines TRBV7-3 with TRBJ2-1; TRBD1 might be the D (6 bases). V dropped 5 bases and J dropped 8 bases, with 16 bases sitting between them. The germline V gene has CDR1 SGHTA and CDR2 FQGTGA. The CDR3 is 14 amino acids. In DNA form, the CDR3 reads TGTGCCAGCAGCCGAAACAGGGATAGGGATGAGCAGTTCTTC. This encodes CASSRNRDRDEQFF.

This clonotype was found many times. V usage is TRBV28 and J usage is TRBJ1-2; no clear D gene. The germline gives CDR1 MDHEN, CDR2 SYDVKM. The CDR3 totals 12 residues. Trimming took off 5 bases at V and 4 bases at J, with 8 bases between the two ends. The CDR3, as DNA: TGTGCCAGCAGTACAGATTTCTATGGCTACACCTTC. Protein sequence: CASSTDFYGYTF.

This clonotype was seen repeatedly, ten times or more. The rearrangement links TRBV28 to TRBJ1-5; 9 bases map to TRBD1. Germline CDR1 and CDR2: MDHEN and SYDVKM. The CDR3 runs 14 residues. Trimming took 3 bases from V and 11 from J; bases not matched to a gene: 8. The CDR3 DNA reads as TGTGCCAGCAGTTTCGTGGCCCGGACAGGGGCCCAGCATTTT. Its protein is CASSFVARTGAQHF.

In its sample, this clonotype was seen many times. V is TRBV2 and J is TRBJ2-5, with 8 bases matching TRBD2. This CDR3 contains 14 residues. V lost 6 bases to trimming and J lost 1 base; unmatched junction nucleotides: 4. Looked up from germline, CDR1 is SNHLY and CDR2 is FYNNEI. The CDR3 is CASRAGTSQETQYF. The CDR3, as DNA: TGTGCCAGCAGAGCCGGGACTAGCCAAGAGACCCAGTACTTC.

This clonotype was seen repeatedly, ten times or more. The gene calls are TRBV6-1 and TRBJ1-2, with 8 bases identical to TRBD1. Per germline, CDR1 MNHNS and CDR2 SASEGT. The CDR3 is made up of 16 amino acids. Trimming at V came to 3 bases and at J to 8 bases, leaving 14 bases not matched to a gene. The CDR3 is CASSDYPGQGTAGYTF. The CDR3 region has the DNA TGTGCCAGCAGTGACTATCCCGGACAGGGTACCGCAGGCTACACCTTC.

DNA for the CDR3: TGTGCCAGCAGTCGCGGGTTGGGGCAAGAGACCCAGTACTTC. Translating gives CASSRGLGQETQYF. This chain uses TRBV7-2 with TRBJ2-5, with a weak D call TRBD2 (5 bases). Germline V lookup: CDR1 SGHTA, CDR2 FQGNSA. The length of the CDR3 is 14 residues. Trimming left V 6 bases short and J 2 bases short, with 13 bases between.

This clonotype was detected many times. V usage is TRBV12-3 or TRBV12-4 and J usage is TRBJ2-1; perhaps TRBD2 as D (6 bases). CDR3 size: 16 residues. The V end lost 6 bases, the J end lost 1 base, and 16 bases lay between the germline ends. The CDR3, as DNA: TGTGCCAGCAGACCTAGCGTCCGCAGGTCCTACAATGAGCAGTTCTTC. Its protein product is CASRPSVRRSYNEQFF.

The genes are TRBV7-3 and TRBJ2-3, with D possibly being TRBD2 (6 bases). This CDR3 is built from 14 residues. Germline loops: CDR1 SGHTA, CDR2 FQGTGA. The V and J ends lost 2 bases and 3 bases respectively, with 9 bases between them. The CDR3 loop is CASSLLAETDTQYF. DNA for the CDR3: TGTGCCAGCAGCTTATTAGCGGAGACAGATACGCAGTATTTT. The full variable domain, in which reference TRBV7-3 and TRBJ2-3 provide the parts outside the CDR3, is GAGVSQTPSNKVTEKGKYVELRCDPISGHTALYWYRQSLGQGPEFLIYFQGTGAADDSGLPNDRFFAVRPEGSVSTLKIQRTERGDSAVYLCASSLLAETDTQYFGPGTRLTVL.

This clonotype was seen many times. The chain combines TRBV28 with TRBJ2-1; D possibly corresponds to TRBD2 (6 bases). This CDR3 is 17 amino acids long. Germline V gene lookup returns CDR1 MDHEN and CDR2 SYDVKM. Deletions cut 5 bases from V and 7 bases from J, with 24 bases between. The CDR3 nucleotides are TGTGCCAGCAGTCCCCAATTCCCGGGAGTAGGTTGGAATGAGCAGTTCTTC. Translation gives CASSPQFPGVGWNEQFF.

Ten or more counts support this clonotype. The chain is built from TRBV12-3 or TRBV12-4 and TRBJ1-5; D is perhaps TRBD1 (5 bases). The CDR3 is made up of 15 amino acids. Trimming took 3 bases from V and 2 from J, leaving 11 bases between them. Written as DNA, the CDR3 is TGTGCCAGCAGTTTTACAGGTTCTGGCAATCAGCCCCAGCATTTT. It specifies CASSFTGSGNQPQHF.

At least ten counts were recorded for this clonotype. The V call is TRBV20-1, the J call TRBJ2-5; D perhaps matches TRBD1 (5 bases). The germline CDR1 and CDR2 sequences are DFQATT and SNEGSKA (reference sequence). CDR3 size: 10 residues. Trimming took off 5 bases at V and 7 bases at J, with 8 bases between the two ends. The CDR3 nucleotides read TGCAGTGCTGATACAGGGACCCAGTACTTC. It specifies CSADTGTQYF.